The present TCR beta chain was sequenced within a study of blood T cell repertoires in COVID-19. At the level of the study: T cells, B-cell-depleted T cells, or PBMCs provided the cDNA or gDNA that served as material.

The junction had 6 bases not matched to a gene; V was cut back by 3 bases and J by 0 bases. Germline-derived CDR1 and CDR2 are SGHDT and YYEEEE. This CDR3 spans 17 amino acids. Authors' data handling: Nucleated cell counts were estimated from reference gene primer amplification. Repertoires were generated with immunoSEQ multiplex PCR, while TCRdb's copy carries only in-frame clones and drops some. That table supplies the V and J calls and clone size; D and trimming were determined from the DNA. This table has about 220,000 clones, about 80% appearing once. The TCR originated in a woman aged 55-75 years with acute or convalescent COVID-19. J is TRBJ1-6 and V is TRBV5-6; 7 bases fit TRBD1. The sample consisted of peripheral blood. In nucleotides, the CDR3 is TGTGCCAGCAGCTCCGACAGGGACAGCTCCTATAATTCACCCCTCCACTTT. It is translated as CASSSDRDSSYNSPLHF.